The present entry profiles one T cell receptor (beta chain) with its context. The antigen this receptor binds is unknown. Base qualities are not recorded, but no much larger clone differs from it by a single base. Libraries were made using the immunoSEQ multiplex PCR assay. Drawn from immuneACCESS, this table holds only the in-frame rearrangements with V and J called that TCRdb kept. Clones are partly lost; checked studies trace under half to an unresolved V gene and leave the rest unexplained. This sample gives some 7,000 clones in total; about 66% of them show up just once. Under 60% of the sample is in the top ten clones. To identify tumor-specific TCR clonotypes, tumor tissue taken at baseline, before any treatment, was sequenced. Next-generation sequencing of T-cell receptor sequences was used to monitor peripheral T-cell lymphoma patients receiving frontline treatment on a trial. The record originates from a study of circulating tumor DNA in untreated peripheral T-cell lymphoma (dated by TCRdb to the early 2020s).

The research as a whole found: Tumor-specific clonotypes turned up in around 72% of patients, identified from 86% of baseline tissues and from around 67% of baseline serum samples.

Ends trimmed: V by 5 bases, J by 2 bases; bases unmatched to a gene: 2. Reading from cysteine to phenylalanine, the CDR3 counts 14 amino acids. Of the read, only the CDR3 DNA is kept; its 42 bases are in frame from base 1. The germline V gene encodes CDR1 LNHDA and CDR2 SQIVND (reference sequence). Sequencing was carried out using tumor tissue. This chain is built from TRBV19 and TRBJ1-4; 7 middle bases align to TRBD1. The receptor was derived from a human donor with peripheral T-cell lymphoma. The sequenced DNA: TGTGCCAGTAGTGTACAGGGGACTAATGAAAAACTGTTTTTT. This yields the protein CASSVQGTNEKLFF.